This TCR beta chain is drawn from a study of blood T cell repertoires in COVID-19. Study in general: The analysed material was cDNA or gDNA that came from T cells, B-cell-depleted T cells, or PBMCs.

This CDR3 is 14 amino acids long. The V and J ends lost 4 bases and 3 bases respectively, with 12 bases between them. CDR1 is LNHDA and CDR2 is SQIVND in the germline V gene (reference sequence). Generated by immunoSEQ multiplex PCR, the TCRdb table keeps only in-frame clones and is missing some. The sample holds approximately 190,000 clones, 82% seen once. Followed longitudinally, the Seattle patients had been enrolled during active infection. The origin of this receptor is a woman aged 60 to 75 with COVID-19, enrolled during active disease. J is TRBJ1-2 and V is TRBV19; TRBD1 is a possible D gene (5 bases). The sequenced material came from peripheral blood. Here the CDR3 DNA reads TGTGCCAGTAGTAGGACACCTAGGGACTATGGCTACACCTTC. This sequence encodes CASSRTPRDYGYTF. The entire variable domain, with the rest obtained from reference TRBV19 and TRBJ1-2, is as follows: DGGITQSPKYLFRKEGQNVTLSCEQNLNHDAMYWYRQDPGQGLRLIYYSQIVNDFQKGDIAEGYSVSREKKESFPLTVTSAQKNPTAFYLCASSRTPRDYGYTFGSGTRLTVV.